The rows below give T cell receptor beta chains drawn from one sample of a study of glioma-infiltrating T cells. TCRdb re-analysed the multiplex PCR reads in MiXCR, keeping a single row per CDR3 protein. The sample consists of some 150,000 distinct CDR3 sequences, approximately 40% of them appearing once. Sequenced sample: glioma tissue, nonneoplastic brain tissue, or PBMCs (not recorded which). The receptors originated from a human donor with low-grade glioma or glioblastoma, undergoing nonglioma brain surgery, or in good health (not recorded which). Both conserved end residues are part of each CDR3. Each record gives: D gene, clone size, J gene, V gene, CDR3 protein, CDR3 DNA. A D gene is named only where the DNA matches it firmly. A row's size may be missing; if present it is once, few, many or a size class.

D gene: NA; clone size: NA; J gene: TRBJ2-1; V gene: TRBV4-1; CDR3 protein: CASSPLEGINEQFF; CDR3 DNA: TGCGCCAGCAGCCCGCTAGAGGGGATCAATGAGCAGTTCTTC
D gene: NA; clone size: NA; J gene: TRBJ1-1; V gene: TRBV7-3; CDR3 protein: CASSLNPVANTEAFF; CDR3 DNA: TGTGCCAGCAGCTTAAATCCGGTGGCGAACACTGAAGCTTTCTTT
D gene: TRBD1; clone size: NA; J gene: TRBJ1-1; V gene: TRBV6-1; CDR3 protein: CASRYQGGTATEAFF; CDR3 DNA: TGTGCCAGCAGGTACCAAGGGGGGACAGCAACTGAAGCTTTCTTT
D gene: NA; clone size: NA; J gene: TRBJ2-1; V gene: TRBV15; CDR3 protein: CATSRDTYEQFF; CDR3 DNA: TGTGCCACCAGCAGAGATACCTATGAGCAGTTCTTC
D gene: NA; clone size: once; J gene: TRBJ2-3; V gene: TRBV7-2; CDR3 protein: CASSLGGTSTDTQYF; CDR3 DNA: TGTGCCAGCAGCTTAGGCGGGACCAGCACAGATACGCAGTATTTT
D gene: NA; clone size: NA; J gene: TRBJ2-1; V gene: TRBV6-2/TRBV6-3; CDR3 protein: CASSQQGVGQFF; CDR3 DNA: TGTGCCAGCAGTCAGCAGGGAGTGGGGCAGTTCTTC
D gene: TRBD1; clone size: NA; J gene: TRBJ2-3; V gene: TRBV12-3/TRBV12-4; CDR3 protein: CASSRQGITDTQYF; CDR3 DNA: TGTGCCAGCAGTAGACAGGGGATCACAGATACGCAGTATTTT
D gene: TRBD2; clone size: NA; J gene: TRBJ2-5; V gene: TRBV7-2; CDR3 protein: CASFPNYLAGGDRKTQYF; CDR3 DNA: TGTGCCAGCTTCCCCAATTATCTAGCGGGAGGGGACCGAAAGACCCAGTACTTC
D gene: NA; clone size: NA; J gene: TRBJ1-4; V gene: TRBV25-1; CDR3 protein: CASSVRPMDRTNEKLFF; CDR3 DNA: TGTGCCAGCAGTGTTCGGCCGATGGACAGAACTAATGAAAAACTGTTTTTT
D gene: NA; clone size: few; J gene: TRBJ1-1; V gene: TRBV7-6; CDR3 protein: CASSYEEGTEAFF; CDR3 DNA: TGTGCCAGCAGCTACGAGGAGGGGACTGAAGCTTTCTTT
D gene: NA; clone size: NA; J gene: TRBJ2-6; V gene: TRBV7-2; CDR3 protein: CASIRQVSGANVLTF; CDR3 DNA: TGTGCCAGCATCCGACAGGTCTCTGGGGCCAACGTCCTGACTTTC
D gene: TRBD2; clone size: few; J gene: TRBJ2-1; V gene: TRBV24-1; CDR3 protein: CATSDPAGARYEQFF; CDR3 DNA: TGTGCCACCAGTGACCCAGCGGGAGCAAGGTATGAGCAGTTCTTC
D gene: NA; clone size: few; J gene: TRBJ1-1; V gene: TRBV6-2/TRBV6-3; CDR3 protein: CASSTGTANTEAFF; CDR3 DNA: TGTGCCAGCAGTACCGGGACGGCTAACACTGAAGCTTTCTTT
D gene: NA; clone size: few; J gene: TRBJ1-5; V gene: TRBV7-2; CDR3 protein: CASSQNSGQPQHF; CDR3 DNA: TGTGCCAGCAGCCAAAACTCGGGGCAGCCCCAGCATTTT
D gene: NA; clone size: NA; J gene: TRBJ1-2; V gene: TRBV10-3; CDR3 protein: CAIRTTEVYGYTF; CDR3 DNA: TGTGCCATCAGGACTACAGAGGTCTATGGCTACACCTTC
D gene: TRBD2; clone size: few; J gene: TRBJ2-5; V gene: TRBV6-1; CDR3 protein: CASSRTSGGKRETQYF; CDR3 DNA: TGTGCCAGCAGCCGGACTAGCGGGGGGAAGCGCGAGACCCAGTACTTC
D gene: NA; clone size: NA; J gene: TRBJ2-3; V gene: TRBV12-3/TRBV12-4; CDR3 protein: CASSPQDSTQYF; CDR3 DNA: TGTGCCAGCAGTCCCCAGGACTCTACGCAGTATTTT
D gene: NA; clone size: NA; J gene: TRBJ1-2; V gene: TRBV7-9; CDR3 protein: CASSSGEGTYGYTF; CDR3 DNA: TGTGCCAGCAGCTCTGGGGAGGGAACCTATGGCTACACCTTC
D gene: TRBD2; clone size: NA; J gene: TRBJ2-1; V gene: TRBV15; CDR3 protein: CATSGGGGNSVYNEQFF; CDR3 DNA: TGTGCCACCAGCGGGGGGGGAGGGAACTCAGTCTACAATGAGCAGTTCTTC
D gene: TRBD2; clone size: once; J gene: TRBJ2-7; V gene: TRBV4-3; CDR3 protein: CASSQDPGTSGPSEQYF; CDR3 DNA: TGCGCCAGCAGCCAAGATCCTGGGACTAGCGGCCCCAGCGAGCAGTACTTC
D gene: TRBD1; clone size: NA; J gene: TRBJ1-1; V gene: TRBV20-1; CDR3 protein: CSARPGGMNTEAFF; CDR3 DNA: TGCAGTGCTAGGCCAGGGGGTATGAACACTGAAGCTTTCTTT
D gene: TRBD2; clone size: NA; J gene: TRBJ2-1; V gene: TRBV27; CDR3 protein: CASRQLAGVNEQFF; CDR3 DNA: TGTGCCAGCAGGCAACTAGCGGGGGTGAATGAGCAGTTCTTC
D gene: NA; clone size: NA; J gene: TRBJ2-1; V gene: TRBV5-4; CDR3 protein: CASSLHTRGVFNEQFF; CDR3 DNA: TGTGCCAGCAGCCTCCATACCCGGGGAGTTTTCAATGAGCAGTTCTTC
D gene: TRBD2; clone size: few; J gene: TRBJ2-1; V gene: TRBV11-1; CDR3 protein: CASSSQREGEQFF; CDR3 DNA: TGTGCCAGCAGCTCGCAACGGGAGGGTGAGCAGTTCTTC
D gene: NA; clone size: NA; J gene: TRBJ1-2; V gene: TRBV28; CDR3 protein: CASSLGQPYGYTF; CDR3 DNA: TGTGCCAGCAGCCTTGGACAGCCTTATGGCTACACCTTC
D gene: NA; clone size: few; J gene: TRBJ1-3; V gene: TRBV7-2; CDR3 protein: CASSLVASASSGNTIYF; CDR3 DNA: TGTGCCAGCAGCTTAGTAGCGTCTGCGAGCTCTGGAAACACCATATATTTT